The 30 T cell receptor beta chains in this list originate from one sample, sequenced in a study of human T cells and chemical hapten exposure. TCRdb used MiXCR to reprocess the RACE reads, holding one entry per CDR3 protein. The data hold fewer than 200,000 distinct CDR3 sequences, with around a quarter observed a single time. Sample time point: patch test 3, about 24 weeks after DPC sensitization. Treatment specified: therapeutic diphenylcyclopropenone sensitization with weekly scalp DPC. The sequenced sample was whole blood, obtained in connection with sensitization to the hapten diphenylcyclopropenone (DPC). These receptors all stem from a woman aged 18-29 years with alopecia areata. Some clones in this sample may be carry-over from other donors' samples.

This clonotype has just a few counts. At one end the junction does not follow the germline gene, possibly because of a read error. The V and J genes are TRBV29-1 and TRBJ1-2; maybe TRBD1 (5 bases). Germline V gene sequence: CDR1 SQVTM, CDR2 ANQGSEA. The CDR3 length is 13 residues. The DNA for the CDR3 is TGCAGCGGGGGGACCCAGGCTAAGTATGGCTACACCTTC. Translated, it gives CSGGTQAKYGYTF.

Only a few counts were recorded for this clonotype. The chain carries TRBV29-1 and TRBJ2-6, with D unresolved. Germline V lookup: CDR1 SQVTM, CDR2 ANQGSEA. V was shortened by 7 bases and J by 0 bases, with 13 bases between the two germline ends. The CDR3 loop spans 15 amino acids. In DNA, the CDR3 is TGCAGCGCCCGAGAGCGATTCTCTGGGGCCAACGTCCTGACTTTC. Translated, it gives CSARERFSGANVLTF.

The chain is built from TRBV10-2 and TRBJ1-6; D gene ambiguous. Trimming left V 2 bases short and J 10 bases short, with 9 bases between. This CDR3 spans 13 amino acids. Germline loops: CDR1 WSHSY, CDR2 SAAADI. The CDR3 region has the DNA TGCGCCAGCAGTGAGGGCCGACACTCACCCCTCCACTTT. Translating gives CASSEGRHSPLHF.

J is TRBJ2-5 and V is TRBV29-1; no firm D call. Trimming removed 7 bases at V and 1 base at J, with 13 bases between. Germline lookup yields CDR1 SQVTM and CDR2 ANQGSEA. The CDR3 length is 13 residues. CDR3 amino acids: CSGGARAQETQYF. In nucleotides, the CDR3 is TGCAGCGGCGGCGCCCGGGCCCAAGAGACCCAGTACTTC.

The CDR3 loop is CASSQYNGVHQPQHF. The CDR3 DNA sequence: TGCGCCAGCAGCCAATACAACGGGGTTCATCAGCCCCAGCATTTT. The chain links TRBV4-1 to TRBJ1-5; no firm D call. This CDR3 comprises 15 residues. The germline V and J ends were trimmed by 2 bases and 5 bases, with 13 bases remaining between them. The germline V gene has CDR1 MGHRA and CDR2 YSYEKL.

This chain uses TRBV5-1 with TRBJ2-5, with D possibly being TRBD2 (6 bases). CDR1 SGHRS and CDR2 YFSETQ come from the germline V gene. The CDR3 runs to 16 residues. V dropped 1 base and J dropped 2 bases, with 15 bases sitting between them. The CDR3 sequence is CASSLLGLQGQETQYF. In DNA, the CDR3 is TGCGCCAGCAGCTTGCTGGGACTTCAGGGACAAGAGACCCAGTACTTC.

The rearrangement links TRBV7-9 to TRBJ1-3; TRBD1 is a possible D gene (5 bases). Trimming took 7 bases from V and 0 from J, leaving 16 bases between them. The CDR3 runs to 16 residues. Germline-derived CDR1 and CDR2 are SEHNR and FQNEAQ (reference sequence). The chain's CDR3 is CASKLAGRLSGNTIYF. The CDR3 bases are TGTGCCAGCAAGTTGGCGGGACGGCTCTCTGGAAACACCATATATTTT.

A few counts support this clonotype. DNA of the CDR3: TGTGCCAGCAGCGTCGGAGCAAAATCCACAGATACGCAGTATTTT. Its protein is CASSVGAKSTDTQYF. V and J are TRBV9 and TRBJ2-3; D is uncertain. The CDR3 extends over 15 amino acids. Trimming pared 2 bases from V and 2 bases from J, leaving 12 bases between. The germline gives CDR1 SGDLS, CDR2 YYNGEE.

In this sample, this clonotype turned up a few times. The rearrangement joins TRBV20-1 to TRBJ1-2, with D hard to call. With 0 bases removed from V and 6 bases from J, the gap between germline ends came to 11 bases. Germline V gene data show CDR1 as DFQATT and CDR2 as SNEGSKA (reference sequence). The CDR3 contains 13 residues. The CDR3 sequence: CSARDRRSDGYTF. CDR3 coding DNA: TGCAGTGCTAGAGATCGCAGGTCCGATGGCTACACCTTC.

The rearrangement joins TRBV6-5 to TRBJ2-1; no clear D. The CDR3 is 15 amino acids. The germline V gene has CDR1 MNHEY and CDR2 SVGAGI. The V end lost 6 bases, the J end lost 4 bases, and 16 bases lay between the germline ends. This CDR3 is CASSLGRTVYNEQFF. CDR3 bases: TGTGCCAGCAGCCTCGGACGCACCGTGTACAATGAGCAGTTCTTC.

The chain couples TRBV3-1 to TRBJ1-4, with D possibly TRBD1 on 6 matching bases. The germline CDR1 and CDR2 sequences are LGHDT and YNNKEL (reference sequence). The CDR3 has 16 amino acids. The V gene lost 0 bases and the J gene lost 0 bases, with 8 bases spanning the gap. The CDR3 sequence: CASSQDWTATNEKLFF. CDR3 nucleotides: TGTGCCAGCAGCCAAGATTGGACAGCAACTAATGAAAAACTGTTTTTT. Combining the CDR3 with reference TRBV3-1 and TRBJ1-4 gives the whole variable domain DTAVSQTPKYLVTQMGNDKSIKCEQNLGHDTMYWYKQDSKKFLKIMFSYNNKELIINETVPNRFSPKSPDKAHLNLHINSLELGDSAVYFCASSQDWTATNEKLFFGSGTQLSVL.

V usage is TRBV29-1 and J usage is TRBJ2-1, with TRBD2 matching 9 bases. CDR1 SQVTM and CDR2 ANQGSEA come from the germline V gene. The CDR3 spans 13 residues. V lost 5 bases and J lost 7; bases outside the gene matches: 6. The CDR3 region is CSVKRTSDNEQFF. In DNA, the CDR3 is TGCAGCGTTAAGCGGACTAGCGATAATGAGCAGTTCTTC.

This clonotype was counted between two and nine times. The chain carries TRBV4-1 and TRBJ1-2; 12 bases fit TRBD1. The length of the CDR3 is 16 residues. After removal of 4 bases from V and 6 bases from J, the junction contained 9 bases not matched to a gene. CDR1 and CDR2 from the germline V gene are MGHRA and YSYEKL. The CDR3: CASSLSYRDRGHGYTF. The CDR3 DNA is TGCGCCAGCAGCCTTAGTTACCGGGACAGGGGGCATGGCTACACCTTC.

This clonotype was picked up many times. The chain couples TRBV29-1 to TRBJ2-5, with D perhaps TRBD1 (5 bases). With 4 bases removed from V and 5 bases from J, the gap between germline ends came to 5 bases. CDR3 length equals 10 residues. CDR1 and CDR2 (germline): SQVTM, ANQGSEA. The DNA for the CDR3 is TGCAGCGTTGGGGGCGAGACCCAGTACTTC. Translating it yields CSVGGETQYF.

V gene TRBV9 combines with J gene TRBJ1-2, with D possibly matching TRBD1 (5 bases). This CDR3 comprises 17 residues. The germline V gene has CDR1 SGDLS and CDR2 YYNGEE. The germline V and J ends were trimmed by 0 bases and 4 bases, with 19 bases remaining between them. CDR3 nucleotide sequence: TGTGCCAGCAGCGTAGATAATGGGGACGGATGGGGCTATGGCTACACCTTC. It codes for CASSVDNGDGWGYGYTF.

This sequence joins TRBV14 and TRBJ2-2; unclear D gene. There are 16 residues in the CDR3. In germline, CDR1 is SGHDN, CDR2 FVKESK. Trimming took off 1 base at V and 4 bases at J, with 13 bases between the two ends. CDR3 bases: TGTGCCAGCAGCCAAGGAGCTCACTACTTCACCGGGGAGCTGTTTTTT. Translating it yields CASSQGAHYFTGELFF.

A few counts support this clonotype. One end of the junction does not line up with germline, which may come from a read error. The J gene is TRBJ1-1, the V gene TRBV4-1; D is possibly TRBD1 (6 bases). The germline V gene encodes CDR1 MGHRA and CDR2 YSYEKL. The CDR3 covers 15 residues. The CDR3 here is CASTQGPGQLTEAFF. CDR3 coding DNA: TGCGCCAGCACCCAAGGCCCGGGACAACTCACTGAAGCTTTCTTT.

This clonotype was detected a few times. V is TRBV10-2 and J is TRBJ2-1; the D is unclear. V lost 5 bases, J lost 8 bases, and 13 bases lay in between. The CDR3 is 13 amino acids. Germline V lookup: CDR1 WSHSY, CDR2 SAAADI. CDR3 DNA: TGCGCCAGCAGTCTAGGAATTGTATATGAGCAGTTCTTC. Translating gives CASSLGIVYEQFF.

This clonotype occurred many times. J is TRBJ1-2 and V is TRBV29-1; weak D call: TRBD1 (5 bases). Germline V lookup: CDR1 SQVTM, CDR2 ANQGSEA. The V gene lost 3 bases and the J gene lost 4 bases, with 9 bases spanning the gap. The CDR3 is made up of 12 amino acids. The CDR3 sequence: CSVESGSYGYTF. CDR3 DNA: TGCAGCGTTGAGTCAGGGTCCTATGGCTACACCTTC. The full variable domain, in which reference TRBV29-1 and TRBJ1-2 provide the parts outside the CDR3, is SAVISQKPSRDICQRGTSLTIQCQVDSQVTMMFWYRQQPGQSLTLIATANQGSEATYESGFVIDKFPISRPNLTFSTLTVSNMSPEDSSIYLCSVESGSYGYTFGSGTRLTVV.

This clonotype was picked up a small number of times. The chain employs TRBV19 and TRBJ1-4, with D uncertain. V lost 4 bases to trimming and J lost 8 bases, with 14 bases between them. Germline V gives CDR1 LNHDA, CDR2 SQIVND (reference sequence). The CDR3 totals 14 residues. CDR3 nucleotide sequence: TGTGCCAGTAGTAGATACCGAGAAGGGGAAAAACTGTTTTTT. Translated: CASSRYREGEKLFF.

In nucleotides, the CDR3 is TGCGCCAGCAGCCGACGACGTAATCAGGTTAGCTCCTACGAGCAGTACTTC. This translates into CASSRRRNQVSSYEQYF. V gene TRBV4-3 combines with J gene TRBJ2-7; D gene unclear. This CDR3 has 17 amino acids. Germline-derived CDR1 and CDR2 are LGHNA and YSLEER. Trimming removed 4 bases at V and 0 bases at J, with 19 bases between.

A few counts support this clonotype. The rearrangement uses TRBV2 and TRBJ1-2, with TRBD1 identical over 9 bases. The CDR3 consists of 14 residues. J gave up 4 bases and V 6 bases, and 6 bases lay outside the gene matches. CDR1 is SNHLY, CDR2 FYNNEI, per germline. The CDR3 region is CASSGDRESYGYTF. CDR3 nucleotide sequence: TGTGCCAGCAGCGGGGACAGGGAGAGCTATGGCTACACCTTC.

This clonotype was counted only a few times. The chain links TRBV5-1 to TRBJ2-1; D gene unclear. The ends were cut back, 3 bases at V and 6 bases at J, with 16 bases in the middle. Germline CDR1 reads SGHRS; CDR2 reads YFSETQ. The CDR3 length is 15 residues. The DNA of the CDR3 is TGCGCCAGCAGCTGGGTTAGATCGCCCCCCAATGAGCAGTTCTTC. This encodes CASSWVRSPPNEQFF.

CDR3 residues: CASSQDPAGGGTIYF. The DNA of the CDR3 is TGCGCCAGCAGCCAAGATCCGGCAGGGGGAGGCACCATATATTTT. This rearrangement joins TRBV4-3 to TRBJ1-3; 7 bases match TRBD1. Germline V gene data show CDR1 as LGHNA and CDR2 as YSLEER. The J segment lost 9 bases and the V segment lost 0 bases, leaving 8 bases of the junction unmatched. CDR3 length equals 15 residues.

V usage is TRBV11-2 and J usage is TRBJ2-1, with D perhaps TRBD2 (5 bases). The germline V and J ends were trimmed by 0 bases and 7 bases, with 19 bases remaining between them. The length of the CDR3 is 17 residues. Germline CDR1 is SGHAT and CDR2 is FQNNGV. CDR3 sequence: CASSLDLGVPLGNEQFF. The CDR3, as DNA: TGTGCCAGCAGCTTAGATCTCGGGGTCCCCCTTGGTAATGAGCAGTTCTTC.

A few counts support this clonotype. The rearrangement uses TRBV11-2 and TRBJ2-5; 10 bases are shared with TRBD1. Germline V lookup: CDR1 SGHAT, CDR2 FQNNGV. The V segment lost 3 bases and the J segment 1 base; nucleotides outside the gene matches: 2. CDR3 length equals 15 residues. The CDR3 coding sequence is TGTGCCAGCAGCTTGGGACAGGGGTTCCAAGAGACCCAGTACTTC. Translated, it gives CASSLGQGFQETQYF.

A few counts support this clonotype. The chain recombines TRBV20-1 with TRBJ1-1; D gene ambiguous. Germline values: CDR1 DFQATT, CDR2 SNEGSKA (reference sequence). V lost 0 bases, J lost 3 bases, and 11 bases lay in between. The CDR3 extends over 14 amino acids. The chain's CDR3 is CSARDFILYTEAFF. The CDR3 DNA follows: TGCAGTGCTAGAGATTTCATCCTGTACACTGAAGCTTTCTTT.

The chain uses TRBV9 and TRBJ2-2; either TRBD1 or TRBD2 may fit D (5 bases each). This CDR3 contains 14 residues. Trimming took 6 bases from V and 4 from J, leaving 13 bases between them. Germline V lookup: CDR1 SGDLS, CDR2 YYNGEE. In nucleotides, the CDR3 is TGTGCCAGCACCGACCGGGGCACCACCGGGGAGCTGTTTTTT. This codes for CASTDRGTTGELFF.

This clonotype has a handful of counts. The V call is TRBV6-5, the J call TRBJ2-3; a weak D match, TRBD2 (6 bases). CDR1 is MNHEY and CDR2 is SVGAGI in the germline V gene. The CDR3 totals 15 residues. V was clipped by 6 bases and J by 3 bases, with 16 bases between them. The CDR3 sequence is CASRSTSKTTDTQYF. CDR3 DNA: TGTGCCAGCAGGTCGACTAGTAAGACAACAGATACGCAGTATTTT.

V usage is TRBV20-1 and J usage is TRBJ1-5; TRBD1 agrees at 7 bases. The CDR3 spans 13 residues. Germline-derived CDR1 and CDR2 are DFQATT and SNEGSKA (reference sequence). With V trimmed by 3 bases and J by 6 bases, 5 bases remained unmatched. The CDR3 loop reads CSASRQGPQPQHF. Here the CDR3 DNA reads TGCAGTGCTAGTAGACAGGGCCCTCAGCCCCAGCATTTT.